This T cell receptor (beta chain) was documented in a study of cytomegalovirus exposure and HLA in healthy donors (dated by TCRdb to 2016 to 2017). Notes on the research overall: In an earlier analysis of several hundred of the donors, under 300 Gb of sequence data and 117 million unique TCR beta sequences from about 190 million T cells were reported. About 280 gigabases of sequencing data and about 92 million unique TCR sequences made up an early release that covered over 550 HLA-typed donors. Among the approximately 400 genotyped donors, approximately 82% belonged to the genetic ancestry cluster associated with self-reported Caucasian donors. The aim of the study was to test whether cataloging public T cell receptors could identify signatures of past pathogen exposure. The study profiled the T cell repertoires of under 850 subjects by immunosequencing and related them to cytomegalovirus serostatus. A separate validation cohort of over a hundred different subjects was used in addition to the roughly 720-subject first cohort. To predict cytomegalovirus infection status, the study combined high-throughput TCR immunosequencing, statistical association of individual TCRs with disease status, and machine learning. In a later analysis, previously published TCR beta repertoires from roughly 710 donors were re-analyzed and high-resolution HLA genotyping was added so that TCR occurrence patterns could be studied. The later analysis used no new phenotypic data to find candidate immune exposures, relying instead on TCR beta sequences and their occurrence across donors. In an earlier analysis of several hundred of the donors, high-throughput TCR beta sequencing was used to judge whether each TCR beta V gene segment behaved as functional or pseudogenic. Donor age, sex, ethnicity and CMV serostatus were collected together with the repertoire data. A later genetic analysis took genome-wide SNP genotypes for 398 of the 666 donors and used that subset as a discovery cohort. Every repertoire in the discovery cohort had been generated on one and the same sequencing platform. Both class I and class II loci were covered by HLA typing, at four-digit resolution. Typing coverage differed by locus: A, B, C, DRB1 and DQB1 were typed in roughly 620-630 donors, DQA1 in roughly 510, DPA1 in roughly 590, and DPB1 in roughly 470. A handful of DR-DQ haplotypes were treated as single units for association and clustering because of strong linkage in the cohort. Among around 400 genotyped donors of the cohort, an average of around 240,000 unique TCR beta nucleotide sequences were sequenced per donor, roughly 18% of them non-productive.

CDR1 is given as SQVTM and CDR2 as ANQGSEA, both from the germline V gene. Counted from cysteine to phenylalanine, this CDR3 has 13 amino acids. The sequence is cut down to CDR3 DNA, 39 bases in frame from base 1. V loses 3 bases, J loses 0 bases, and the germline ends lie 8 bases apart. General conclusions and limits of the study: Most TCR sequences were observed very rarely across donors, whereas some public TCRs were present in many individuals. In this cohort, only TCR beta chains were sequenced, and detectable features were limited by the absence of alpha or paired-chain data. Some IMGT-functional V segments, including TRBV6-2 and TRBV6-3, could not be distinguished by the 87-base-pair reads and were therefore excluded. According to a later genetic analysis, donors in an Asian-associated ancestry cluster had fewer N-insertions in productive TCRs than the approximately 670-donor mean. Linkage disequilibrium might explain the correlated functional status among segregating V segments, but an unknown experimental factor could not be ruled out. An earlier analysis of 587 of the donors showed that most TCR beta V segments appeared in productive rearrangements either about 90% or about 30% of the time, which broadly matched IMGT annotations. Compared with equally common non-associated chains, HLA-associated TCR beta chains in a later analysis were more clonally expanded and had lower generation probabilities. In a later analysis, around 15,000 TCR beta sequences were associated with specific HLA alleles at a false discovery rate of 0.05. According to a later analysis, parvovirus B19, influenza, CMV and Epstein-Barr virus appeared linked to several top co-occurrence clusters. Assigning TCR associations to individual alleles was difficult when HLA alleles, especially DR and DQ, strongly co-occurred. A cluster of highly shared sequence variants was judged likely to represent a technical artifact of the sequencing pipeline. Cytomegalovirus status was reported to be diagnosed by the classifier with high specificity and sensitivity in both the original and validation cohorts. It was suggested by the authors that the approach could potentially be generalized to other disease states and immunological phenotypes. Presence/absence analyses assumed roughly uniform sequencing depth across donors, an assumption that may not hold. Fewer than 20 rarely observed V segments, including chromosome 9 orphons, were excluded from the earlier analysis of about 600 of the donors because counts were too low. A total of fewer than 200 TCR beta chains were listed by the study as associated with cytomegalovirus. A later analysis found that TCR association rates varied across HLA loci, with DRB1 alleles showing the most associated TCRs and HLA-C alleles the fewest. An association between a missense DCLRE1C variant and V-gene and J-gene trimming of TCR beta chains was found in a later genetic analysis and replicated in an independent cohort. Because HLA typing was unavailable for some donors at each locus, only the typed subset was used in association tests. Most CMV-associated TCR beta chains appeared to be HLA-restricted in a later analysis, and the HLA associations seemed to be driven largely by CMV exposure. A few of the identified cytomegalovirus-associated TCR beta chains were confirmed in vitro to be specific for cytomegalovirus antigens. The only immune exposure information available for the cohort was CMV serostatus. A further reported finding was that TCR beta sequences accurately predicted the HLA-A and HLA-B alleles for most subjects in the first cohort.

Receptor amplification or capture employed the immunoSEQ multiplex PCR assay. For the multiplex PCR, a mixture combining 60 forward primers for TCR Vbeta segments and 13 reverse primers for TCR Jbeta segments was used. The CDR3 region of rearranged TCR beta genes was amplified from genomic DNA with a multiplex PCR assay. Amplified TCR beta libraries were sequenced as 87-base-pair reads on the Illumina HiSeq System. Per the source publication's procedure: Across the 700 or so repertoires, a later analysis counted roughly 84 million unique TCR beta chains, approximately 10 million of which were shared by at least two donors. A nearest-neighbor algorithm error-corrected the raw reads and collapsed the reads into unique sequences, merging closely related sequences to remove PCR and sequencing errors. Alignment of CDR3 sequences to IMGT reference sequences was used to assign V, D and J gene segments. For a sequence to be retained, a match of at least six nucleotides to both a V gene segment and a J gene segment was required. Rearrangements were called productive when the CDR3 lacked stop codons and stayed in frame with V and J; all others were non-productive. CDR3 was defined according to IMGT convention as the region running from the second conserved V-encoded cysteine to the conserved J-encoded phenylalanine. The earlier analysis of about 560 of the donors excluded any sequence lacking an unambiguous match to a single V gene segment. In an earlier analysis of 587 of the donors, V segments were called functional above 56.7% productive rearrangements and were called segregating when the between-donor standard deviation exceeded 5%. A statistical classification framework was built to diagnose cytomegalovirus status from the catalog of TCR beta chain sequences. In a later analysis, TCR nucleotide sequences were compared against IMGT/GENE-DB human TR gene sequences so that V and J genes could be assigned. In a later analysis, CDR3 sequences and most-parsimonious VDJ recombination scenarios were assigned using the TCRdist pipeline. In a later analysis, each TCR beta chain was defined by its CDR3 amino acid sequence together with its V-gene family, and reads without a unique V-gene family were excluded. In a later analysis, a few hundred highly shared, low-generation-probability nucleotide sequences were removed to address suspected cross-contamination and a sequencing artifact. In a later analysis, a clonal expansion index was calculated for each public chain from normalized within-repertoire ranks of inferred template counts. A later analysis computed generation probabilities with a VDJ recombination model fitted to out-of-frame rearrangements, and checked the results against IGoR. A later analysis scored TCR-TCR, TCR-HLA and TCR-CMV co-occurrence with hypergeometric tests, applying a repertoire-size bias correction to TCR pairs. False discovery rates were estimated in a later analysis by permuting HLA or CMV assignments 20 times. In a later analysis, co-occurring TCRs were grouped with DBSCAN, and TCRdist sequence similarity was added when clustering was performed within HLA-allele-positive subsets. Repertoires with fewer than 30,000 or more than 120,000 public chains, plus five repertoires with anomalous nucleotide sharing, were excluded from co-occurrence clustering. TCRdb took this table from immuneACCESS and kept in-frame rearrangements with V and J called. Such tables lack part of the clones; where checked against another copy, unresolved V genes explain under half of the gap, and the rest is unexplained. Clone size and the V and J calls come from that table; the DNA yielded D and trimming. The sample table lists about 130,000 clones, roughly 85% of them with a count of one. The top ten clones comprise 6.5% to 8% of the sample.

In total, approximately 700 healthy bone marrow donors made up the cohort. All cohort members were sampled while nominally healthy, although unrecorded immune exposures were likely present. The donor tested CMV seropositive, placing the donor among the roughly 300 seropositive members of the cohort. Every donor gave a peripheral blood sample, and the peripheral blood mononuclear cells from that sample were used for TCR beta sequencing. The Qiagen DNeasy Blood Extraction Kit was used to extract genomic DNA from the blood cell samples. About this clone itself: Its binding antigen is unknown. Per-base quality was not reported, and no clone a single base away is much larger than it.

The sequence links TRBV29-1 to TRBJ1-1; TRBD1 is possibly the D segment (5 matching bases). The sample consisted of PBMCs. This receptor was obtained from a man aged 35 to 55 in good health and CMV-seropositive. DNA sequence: TGCAGCGTTGAGAAGGGGATGAACACTGAAGCTTTCTTT. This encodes CSVEKGMNTEAFF.